These 8 T cell receptor beta chains were all obtained from the same sample, sequenced in a study of cytomegalovirus exposure and HLA in healthy donors. The PCR employed 60 Vbeta primers together with 13 Jbeta primers. Assay: immunoSEQ multiplex PCR; the TCRdb copy retains only in-frame clones and omits some. In the table there are some 40,000 clones, 53% of which are singletons. The sequenced material came from PBMCs. The receptors were gathered from a middle-aged woman in good health and CMV-seropositive.

The genes are TRBV7-9 and TRBJ1-2; D is unresolved. The length of the CDR3 is 15 residues. The V and J ends lost 5 bases and 0 bases respectively, with 13 bases between them. The germline V gene has CDR1 SEHNR and CDR2 FQNEAQ (reference sequence). This chain's CDR3 is CASSGLSQTNYGYTF. DNA of the CDR3: TGTGCCAGCAGCGGCTTAAGTCAGACTAACTATGGCTACACCTTC.

This clone was observed a handful of times. This rearrangement joins TRBV6-5 to TRBJ1-1; D is uncertain. The CDR3 sequence is 13 residues long. CDR1 MNHEY and CDR2 SVGAGI come from the germline V gene. Trimming left V 6 bases short and J 1 base short, with 9 bases between. CDR3 amino acids: CASSSTRNTEAFF. The CDR3 region has the DNA TGTGCCAGCAGCTCAACCAGGAACACTGAAGCTTTCTTT.

In its sample, this clone was seen a few times. The chain recombines TRBV2 with TRBJ1-5; D is uncertain. The CDR3 has 12 amino acids. Per the germline V gene, CDR1 is SNHLY and CDR2 is FYNNEI. The V end was cut by 7 bases, the J end by 5 bases, with 9 bases between. CDR3 region: CASKTDYQPQHF. The CDR3, as DNA: TGTGCCAGCAAAACAGATTATCAGCCCCAGCATTTT.

V and J are TRBV11-2 and TRBJ2-1; 7 nucleotides agree with TRBD2. With 5 bases clipped from V and 5 bases from J, the junction kept 12 bases outside the gene matches. Germline V CDR1 and CDR2: SGHAT, FQNNGV. The CDR3 has 16 residues. CDR3 region: CASSPSAAGVHNEQFF. For the CDR3, the DNA is TGTGCCAGCAGCCCCTCGGCGGCGGGGGTCCACAATGAGCAGTTCTTC.

The chain couples TRBV7-2 to TRBJ2-1; TRBD2 matches 9 bases. The CDR3 has 15 residues. The germline V gene has CDR1 SGHTA and CDR2 FQGNSA. J was trimmed by 7 bases and V by 4 bases; bases with no gene match: 8. Here the CDR3 DNA reads TGTGCCAGCAGCTCCCGGGTAGCGGGGGATAATGAGCAGTTCTTC. Its translation: CASSSRVAGDNEQFF. Drawing the rest from reference TRBV7-2 and TRBJ2-1, the complete variable domain is GAGVSQSPSNKVTEKGKDVELRCDPISGHTALYWYRQSLGQGLEFLIYFQGNSAPDKSGLPSDRFSAERTGGSVSTLTIQRTQQEDSAVYLCASSSRVAGDNEQFFGPGTRLTVL.

This clone came up a few times. The chain has TRBV12-5 and TRBJ2-7; 12 bases are a match to TRBD1. Germline CDR1 and CDR2: LGHNT and FRNRAP. J gave up 0 bases and V 5 bases, and 14 bases lay outside the gene matches. The CDR3 contains 19 residues. The CDR3 DNA sequence: TGTGCTAGTGGTAGGGCCCGGGACAGGGGGCTGAATGGCTCCTACGAGCAGTACTTC. Translating gives CASGRARDRGLNGSYEQYF. Looking up the rest from reference TRBV12-5 and TRBJ2-7 gives the full variable domain: DARVTQTPRHKVTEMGQEVTMRCQPILGHNTVFWYRQTMMQGLELLAYFRNRAPLDDSGMPKDRFSAEMPDATLATLKIQPSEPRDSAVYFCASGRARDRGLNGSYEQYFGPGTRLTVT.

The rearrangement joins TRBV7-8 to TRBJ2-5; 10 bases line up with TRBD2. The V gene end was trimmed by 1 base and the J gene end by 4 bases; junction bases not matched to a gene: 6. Germline CDR1 reads SGHVS; CDR2 reads FQNEAQ. The CDR3 is 16 amino acids. The CDR3 here is CASSLGLAGVSETQYF. CDR3 DNA: TGTGCCAGCAGCTTAGGGCTAGCGGGGGTGTCAGAGACCCAGTACTTC.

This clone was counted a few times. The chain carries TRBV28 and TRBJ1-4; TRBD1 matches at 8 bases. The CDR3 sequence is 12 residues long. Trimming cost V 3 bases and J 17 bases; bases outside gene matches: 8. Germline V CDR1 and CDR2: MDHEN, SYDVKM. In DNA, the CDR3 is TGTGCCAGCAGTTTGGTTCGGGACAGGCAATTTTTT. Translated: CASSLVRDRQFF. The complete variable domain, with remaining parts taken from reference TRBV28 and TRBJ1-4, reads DVKVTQSSRYLVKRTGEKVFLECVQDMDHENMFWYRQDPGLGLRLIYFSYDVKMKEKGDIPEGYSVSREKKERFSLILESASTNQTSMYLCASSLVRDRQFFGSGTQLSVL.